These 30 T cell receptor beta chains came from one sample sequenced in a study of cytomegalovirus exposure and HLA in healthy donors. With 60 Vbeta and 13 Jbeta primers, the PCR was carried out. Assay used: immunoSEQ multiplex PCR; TCRdb lists only in-frame clones, some missing. Among about 100,000 clones listed, about four fifths were seen once. The sequencing sample was made of PBMCs. Receptor source: a female donor in good health and CMV-seropositive.

This sequence joins TRBV5-6 and TRBJ1-2; 9 bases are shared with TRBD1. With V trimmed by 3 bases and J by 0 bases, 6 bases remained unmatched. The CDR3 extends over 16 amino acids. Germline CDR1 and CDR2: SGHDT and YYEEEE. The DNA of the CDR3 is TGTGCCAGCAGCTCAGAGTACAGGGGGCCTAACTATGGCTACACCTTC. It specifies CASSSEYRGPNYGYTF.

The CDR3 nucleotides read TGTGCCAGCAGTGAAGGTTGGGGGGTGGGCACTGAAGCTTTCTTT. It encodes CASSEGWGVGTEAFF. The chain uses TRBV6-1 and TRBJ1-1; TRBD1 is a possible D gene (5 bases). Germline V gives CDR1 MNHNS, CDR2 SASEGT. The ends were cut back, 1 base at V and 4 bases at J, with 13 bases in the middle. There are 15 residues in the CDR3.

The chain carries TRBV6-5 and TRBJ2-3; no reliable D call. The CDR3 totals 14 residues. Trimming removed 0 bases at V and 0 bases at J, with 4 bases between. Looked up from germline, CDR1 is MNHEY and CDR2 is SVGAGI. CDR3: CASSYSRSTDTQYF. The CDR3 nucleotides read TGTGCCAGCAGTTACTCGAGGAGCACAGATACGCAGTATTTT.

This clone was observed a few times. V usage is TRBV5-4 and J usage is TRBJ2-7, with D tentatively TRBD2 (5 bases). The CDR3 is 14 amino acids. Trimming took 2 bases from V and 1 from J, leaving 10 bases between them. CDR1 SGHNT and CDR2 YYREEE come from the germline V gene (reference sequence). CDR3 sequence (DNA): TGTGCCAGCAGCTTAATCGGGGTTTCCTACGAGCAGTACTTC. This sequence encodes CASSLIGVSYEQYF. The entire variable domain, with the rest obtained from reference TRBV5-4 and TRBJ2-7, is as follows: ETGVTQSPTHLIKTRGQQVTLRCSSQSGHNTVSWYQQALGQGPQFIFQYYREEENGRGNFPPRFSGLQFPNYSSELNVNALELDDSALYLCASSLIGVSYEQYFGPGTRLTVT.

As concerns this clone: The same CDR3 also results from other DNA sequences found in this sample. The gene calls are TRBV18 and TRBJ1-1; D perhaps matches TRBD1 (5 bases). Germline V CDR1 and CDR2: KGHSH, LQKENI. The CDR3 totals 13 residues. With 2 bases removed from V and 1 base from J, the gap between germline ends came to 5 bases. The CDR3 DNA is TGTGCCAGCTCACCAGGACAGAACACTGAAGCTTTCTTT. It yields the protein CASSPGQNTEAFF.

J is TRBJ1-3 and V is TRBV4-2; 7 nucleotides line up with TRBD1. The V segment lost 0 bases and the J segment 0 bases; nucleotides outside the gene matches: 5. The germline V gene encodes CDR1 LGHNA and CDR2 YNFKEQ. The CDR3 is made up of 17 amino acids. CDR3 nucleotides: TGTGCCAGCAGCCAAGACGCGGGACAGAACTCTGGAAACACCATATATTTT. Its protein product is CASSQDAGQNSGNTIYF.

In the case of this clone: At one of its ends the junction is not consistent with the germline gene, which may arise from a read error. V usage is TRBV5-8 and J usage is TRBJ1-1; 10 nucleotides agree with TRBD1. This CDR3 has 12 residues. Germline V gene lookup returns CDR1 SGHTS and CDR2 YDEGEE. The CDR3 sequence: CASSEDRGTYLF. The CDR3 bases are TGTGCCAGCAGCGAGGACAGGGGGACCTATCTCTTT.

The V gene is TRBV7-9, the J gene TRBJ2-3, with TRBD2 identical over 8 bases. With V trimmed by 3 bases and J by 6 bases, 11 bases remained unmatched. Germline CDR1 and CDR2: SEHNR and FQNEAQ (reference sequence). The CDR3 length is 16 residues. CDR3 sequence reads: CASSFPKAGVQDTQYF. The CDR3 bases are TGTGCCAGCAGCTTCCCCAAAGCGGGAGTCCAGGATACGCAGTATTTT.

The chain combines TRBV30 with TRBJ2-7; TRBD1 aligns across 10 bases. V was pared by 3 bases and J by 5 bases, with 4 bases of the junction left unmatched. The CDR3 has 13 amino acids. The germline gives CDR1 GTSNPN, CDR2 SVGIG (reference sequence). CDR3 sequence: CAWRTGTGDEQYF. CDR3 coding DNA: TGTGCCTGGAGGACCGGGACAGGGGACGAGCAGTACTTC.

The chain uses TRBV28 and TRBJ2-7; tentative D call: TRBD2 (7 bases). The CDR3 loop spans 14 amino acids. The V and J ends lost 2 bases and 3 bases respectively, with 11 bases between them. Per the germline V gene, CDR1 is MDHEN and CDR2 is SYDVKM. The chain's CDR3 is CASSLGGAVYEQYF. CDR3 bases: TGTGCCAGCAGTTTAGGGGGGGCCGTCTACGAGCAGTACTTC.

This chain connects TRBV5-4 to TRBJ2-1, with 8 bases fitting TRBD1. Looked up from germline, CDR1 is SGHNT and CDR2 is YYREEE (reference sequence). Losses at the gene ends were 3 bases for V and 7 bases for J; bases not matched to a gene: 6. The CDR3 loop spans 14 amino acids. Written as DNA, the CDR3 is TGTGCCAGCAGCTCGGACAGGGTTGTGAATGAGCAGTTCTTC. Encoded protein: CASSSDRVVNEQFF.

V is TRBV4-2 and J is TRBJ2-1; TRBD2 agrees at 14 bases. Germline V lookup: CDR1 LGHNA, CDR2 YNFKEQ. The J segment lost 3 bases and the V segment lost 4 bases, leaving 8 bases of the junction unmatched. The CDR3 sequence is 18 residues long. The CDR3, as DNA: TGTGCCAGCAGCCCAACGGGACTAGCGGGAGTTAACTACAATGAGCAGTTCTTC. Encoded protein: CASSPTGLAGVNYNEQFF.

The V gene is TRBV5-1, the J gene TRBJ1-4, with TRBD1 matching 7 bases. This CDR3 is built from 15 residues. V was clipped by 4 bases and J by 8 bases; unmatched bases: 11. Germline V gene sequence: CDR1 SGHRS, CDR2 YFSETQ. CDR3 nucleotide sequence: TGCGCCAGCAGCGCATCTCAGGGGGTCGGGGAAAAACTGTTTTTT. Its protein product is CASSASQGVGEKLFF. Drawing the rest from reference TRBV5-1 and TRBJ1-4, the complete variable domain is KAGVTQTPRYLIKTRGQQVTLSCSPISGHRSVSWYQQTPGQGLQFLFEYFSETQRNKGNFPGRFSGRQFSNSRSEMNVSTLELGDSALYLCASSASQGVGEKLFFGSGTQLSVL.

With respect to this clone: Compared with germline, one end of the junction differs, possibly owing to a read error. The chain has TRBV7-9 and TRBJ2-2, with D perhaps TRBD1 (6 bases). The CDR3 consists of 11 residues. CDR1 and CDR2 from the germline V gene are SEHNR and FQNEAQ (reference sequence). CDR3 sequence reads: CSRQEAGELFF. CDR3 nucleotides: TGTTCCAGACAGGAAGCCGGGGAGCTGTTTTTT.

The rearrangement uses TRBV11-3 and TRBJ2-3, with TRBD1 identical over 10 bases. Germline V gives CDR1 SGHNT, CDR2 YENEEA. The CDR3 sequence is 15 residues long. Trimming took 1 base from V and 6 from J; bases not matched to a gene: 4. The DNA for the CDR3 is TGTGCCAGCAGCTTAGGACAGGGGGCGCGGGATACGCAGTATTTT. Translating it yields CASSLGQGARDTQYF.

The chain carries TRBV6-6 and TRBJ1-6; no definite D call. V was cut by 0 bases and J by 13 bases, with 10 bases left in between. Germline loops: CDR1 MNHNY, CDR2 SVGAGI (reference sequence). The CDR3 loop spans 13 amino acids. This CDR3 is CASSYSNSSPLHF. CDR3 nucleotide sequence: TGTGCCAGCAGTTACTCGAACTCTTCGCCCCTCCACTTT.

The chain is built from TRBV15 and TRBJ1-6; possible D gene TRBD1, 6 bases. The CDR3 has 16 residues. V lost 5 bases and J 10 bases, leaving 21 bases between the germline ends. Germline V gene sequence: CDR1 LNHNV, CDR2 YYDKDF (reference sequence). CDR3 region: CATSSRGGRGHSPLHF. As DNA, the CDR3 is TGTGCCACCAGCTCAAGGGGAGGGAGGGGACACTCACCCCTCCACTTT.

The chain has TRBV19 and TRBJ2-1; D is perhaps TRBD1 (6 bases). Germline values: CDR1 LNHDA, CDR2 SQIVND (reference sequence). The CDR3 sequence is 14 residues long. The V and J ends lost 5 bases and 6 bases respectively, with 14 bases between them. The CDR3 nucleotides are TGTGCCAGTAGTTTCAGGACAGAGCGCAATGAGCAGTTCTTC. This codes for CASSFRTERNEQFF.

Remarks on this clone: Sequence at one end of the junction differs from germline and may be a read error. J is TRBJ1-2 and V is TRBV7-9, with TRBD1 matching 10 bases. The CDR3 is 18 residues long. CDR1 and CDR2 (germline): SEHNR, FQNEAQ (reference sequence). CDR3 DNA sequence: TGTTCCAGCAGCTCACTTCGACAGGGGGCGGGGGAGGACTATGGCTACACCTTC. This gives the protein CSSSSLRQGAGEDYGYTF.

The chain is built from TRBV7-6 and TRBJ2-7, with 9 bases identical to TRBD1. Germline V CDR1 and CDR2: SGHVS, FNYEAQ. V lost 4 bases, J lost 7 bases, and 8 bases stayed unmatched. This CDR3 comprises 14 residues. As DNA, the CDR3 is TGTGCCAGCAGCTCCGCCGGGACAGGGAAGGAGCAGTACTTC. Encoded protein: CASSSAGTGKEQYF. Complete variable domain (other parts from reference TRBV7-6 and TRBJ2-7): GAGVSQSPRYKVTKRGQDVALRCDPISGHVSLYWYRQALGQGPEFLTYFNYEAQQDKSGLPNDRFSAERPEGSISTLTIQRTEQRDSAMYRCASSSAGTGKEQYFGPGTRLTVT.

The rearrangement joins TRBV10-2 to TRBJ1-2; weak D call: TRBD1 (5 bases). V was trimmed by 5 bases and J by 6 bases, leaving 13 bases between them. The germline CDR1 and CDR2 sequences are WSHSY and SAAADI. The CDR3 consists of 13 residues. The CDR3 nucleotides are TGCGCCAGCAGTAAACAGGCCTGGGATGGCTACACCTTC. Encoded protein: CASSKQAWDGYTF.

The rearrangement uses TRBV7-2 and TRBJ1-4, with 7 nucleotides matching TRBD1. Germline-derived CDR1 and CDR2 are SGHTA and FQGNSA. This CDR3 comprises 15 residues. The trim removed 5 bases at V and 5 bases at J, leaving 8 bases unmatched. The CDR3 DNA follows: TGTGCCAGCAGCCCTGTGGACAGGCGGAATGAAAAACTGTTTTTT. Amino acid sequence: CASSPVDRRNEKLFF. Complete variable domain (other parts from reference TRBV7-2 and TRBJ1-4): GAGVSQSPSNKVTEKGKDVELRCDPISGHTALYWYRQSLGQGLEFLIYFQGNSAPDKSGLPSDRFSAERTGGSVSTLTIQRTQQEDSAVYLCASSPVDRRNEKLFFGSGTQLSVL.

This clone turned up a few times. The chain carries TRBV7-2 and TRBJ2-3, with D possibly TRBD1 on 6 matching bases. Germline lookup yields CDR1 SGHTA and CDR2 FQGNSA. The V end lost 6 bases, the J end lost 6 bases, and 22 bases lay between the germline ends. The CDR3 is 16 residues long. The CDR3 sequence is CASRSLGGTARDTQYF. CDR3 bases: TGTGCCAGCAGGAGCTTAGGGGGTACAGCAAGGGATACGCAGTATTTT.

The V and J genes are TRBV5-1 and TRBJ2-2; no clear D. Trimming took off 0 bases at V and 0 bases at J, with 9 bases between the two ends. Per germline, CDR1 SGHRS and CDR2 YFSETQ. There are 16 residues in the CDR3. Here the CDR3 reads CASSLGGTSNTGELFF. CDR3 DNA sequence: TGCGCCAGCAGCTTGGGAGGCACTTCGAACACCGGGGAGCTGTTTTTT.

The chain combines TRBV6-6 with TRBJ2-2, with 14 bases matching TRBD2. CDR3 length: 16 amino acids. J was trimmed by 3 bases and V by 10 bases; bases with no gene match: 7. CDR1 and CDR2 (germline): MNHNY, SVGAGI (reference sequence). The CDR3 here is CAIATSGGADTGELFF. The CDR3 DNA reads TGTGCCATCGCGACTAGCGGGGGGGCCGACACCGGGGAGCTGTTTTTT.

CDR3: CATSRHGQGNNQPQHF. The CDR3 DNA reads as TGTGCCACCAGCAGACATGGACAGGGAAACAATCAGCCCCAGCATTTT. The chain employs TRBV15 and TRBJ1-5, with TRBD1 matching 8 bases. The ends lost 2 bases at V and 3 bases at J; junction bases unmatched: 6. The CDR3 runs to 16 residues. Germline V gene data show CDR1 as LNHNV and CDR2 as YYDKDF (reference sequence).

This clone was recorded a few times. CDR3 nucleotides: TGCGCCAGCAGCCCGGGACTAGTCTACGAGCAGTACTTC. Protein sequence: CASSPGLVYEQYF. The chain links TRBV5-1 to TRBJ2-7, with 8 bases that match TRBD2. Germline assignment: CDR1 SGHRS and CDR2 YFSETQ. Losses at the gene ends were 4 bases for V and 3 bases for J; bases not matched to a gene: 3. The CDR3 covers 13 residues.

As to this clone: Its ends do not fully match the called genes, so a read error is possible. V is TRBV4-1 and J is TRBJ2-4; 8 bases map to TRBD1. CDR3 size: 18 residues. Per the germline V gene, CDR1 is MGHRA and CDR2 is YSYEKL. The CDR3: CASSQADGQGPRENSQYF. The DNA for the CDR3 is TGCGCCAGCAGCCAGGCCGATGGACAGGGCCCCAGGGAAAACAGTCAGTACTTC.

The sample holds one count of this clone. In DNA form, the CDR3 reads TGTGCCAGCAGCTTAGCTGGGACAGGAAATGAAAAACTGTTTTTT. This translates into CASSLAGTGNEKLFF. The chain joins TRBV11-2 to TRBJ1-4, with TRBD1 matching 8 bases. Germline V lookup: CDR1 SGHAT, CDR2 FQNNGV. The trim removed 1 base at V and 5 bases at J, leaving 3 bases unmatched. The CDR3 has 15 residues.

V and J are TRBV19 and TRBJ2-1; 9 bases are shared with TRBD1. This CDR3 is 12 amino acids long. Germline V CDR1 and CDR2: LNHDA, SQIVND (reference sequence). Unmatched junction bases numbered 3, after V lost 7 bases and J lost 8 bases. CDR3 nucleotide sequence: TGTGCCAGTAACAGGGGGCGGGATGAGCAGTTCTTC. The encoded protein is CASNRGRDEQFF.